Following are 20 T cell receptor beta chains from one sample sequenced in a study of a mutant IDH1 vaccine in newly diagnosed glioma. Described time point: week 5, during vaccination. Vaccinated patients received 300 ug of mutant IDH1 20-mer peptide per dose, with topical imiquimod. Sequencing was performed with immunoSEQ multiplex PCR; in TCRdb, only in-frame clones are kept and a portion is missing. The sample contains about 36,000 clones, 81% of which appear only once. Their target antigens are unknown. The material sequenced was PBMCs, taken from a glioma patient whose treatment included an IDH1 peptide vaccine. These receptors originate from a man aged 45-65 years with glioma.

This chain uses TRBV4-3 with TRBJ2-1; a weak D match, TRBD2 (6 bases). The germline CDR1 and CDR2 sequences are LGHNA and YSLEER. The CDR3 runs to 13 residues. Trimming removed 0 bases at V and 6 bases at J, with 6 bases between. This chain's CDR3 is CASSQEGGNEQFF. DNA of the CDR3: TGCGCCAGCAGCCAAGAGGGGGGCAATGAGCAGTTCTTC.

This rearrangement joins TRBV11-3 to TRBJ1-1; D unresolved. The CDR3 is made up of 14 amino acids. With 6 bases removed from V and 5 bases from J, the gap between germline ends came to 16 bases. Germline loops: CDR1 SGHNT, CDR2 YENEEA. The CDR3 coding sequence is TGTGCCAGCAGTCCGGCCCCCGTTCTGACTGAAGCTTTCTTT. The encoded protein is CASSPAPVLTEAFF.

This chain links TRBV5-4 with TRBJ1-1; D possibly corresponds to TRBD1 (5 bases). CDR1 SGHNT and CDR2 YYREEE come from the germline V gene (reference sequence). V lost 1 base and J lost 1, with 5 bases in between. The CDR3 totals 13 residues. The CDR3 DNA reads TGTGCCAGCAGCTTGACAGGGAACACTGAAGCTTTCTTT. It translates to CASSLTGNTEAFF. The full variable domain, with the rest looked up from reference TRBV5-4 and TRBJ1-1, is ETGVTQSPTHLIKTRGQQVTLRCSSQSGHNTVSWYQQALGQGPQFIFQYYREEENGRGNFPPRFSGLQFPNYSSELNVNALELDDSALYLCASSLTGNTEAFFGQGTRLTVV.

The chain is built from TRBV27 and TRBJ1-6; D not resolved. The CDR3 spans 15 residues. V was cut by 8 bases and J by 0 bases, with 11 bases left in between. The germline V gene has CDR1 MNHEY and CDR2 SMNVEV (reference sequence). In DNA form, the CDR3 reads TGTGCCAGCCGGTCAGAGAGCTCCTATAATTCACCCCTCCACTTT. This encodes CASRSESSYNSPLHF.

V gene TRBV28 combines with J gene TRBJ1-1; D is perhaps TRBD1 (6 bases). Germline V gene sequence: CDR1 MDHEN, CDR2 SYDVKM. V dropped 1 base and J dropped 3 bases, with 6 bases sitting between them. The CDR3 loop spans 13 amino acids. The CDR3 sequence: CASSLYRDTEAFF. In DNA form, the CDR3 reads TGTGCCAGCAGTTTATACAGGGACACTGAAGCTTTCTTT.

This clone was picked up a small number of times. The V call is TRBV5-1, the J call TRBJ1-4; the match to TRBD1 covers 7 bases. Trimming took 0 bases from V and 11 from J; bases not matched to a gene: 7. The length of the CDR3 is 14 residues. The V gene's germline CDR1 is SGHRS and CDR2 YFSETQ. CDR3 in amino acids: CASSLAQGMGKLFF. The CDR3, as DNA: TGCGCCAGCAGCTTGGCACAGGGGATGGGGAAACTGTTTTTT. Supplemented by reference TRBV5-1 and TRBJ1-4, the full variable domain reads KAGVTQTPRYLIKTRGQQVTLSCSPISGHRSVSWYQQTPGQGLQFLFEYFSETQRNKGNFPGRFSGRQFSNSRSEMNVSTLELGDSALYLCASSLAQGMGKLFFGSGTQLSVL.

The V and J genes are TRBV6-1 and TRBJ1-3; D not certain. The length of the CDR3 is 15 residues. V dropped 7 bases and J dropped 0 bases, with 13 bases sitting between them. Germline V lookup: CDR1 MNHNS, CDR2 SASEGT. CDR3 nucleotide sequence: TGTGCCAGCACCCTGGACGGACGCTCTGGAAACACCATATATTTT. Protein product: CASTLDGRSGNTIYF.

The chain uses TRBV6-1 and TRBJ2-7; D uncertain. The CDR3 is made up of 11 amino acids. The ends were cut back, 10 bases at V and 4 bases at J, with 11 bases in the middle. The V gene's germline CDR1 is MNHNS and CDR2 SASEGT. CDR3: CAIRVGYEQYF. The CDR3 nucleotides read TGTGCCATTAGAGTCGGGTACGAGCAGTACTTC.

This chain joins TRBV5-1 and TRBJ2-1, with D perhaps TRBD1 or TRBD2 (5 bases each). V was trimmed by 2 bases and J by 4 bases, leaving 16 bases between them. Germline V gene sequence: CDR1 SGHRS, CDR2 YFSETQ. The CDR3 consists of 16 residues. CDR3 in amino acids: CASSFGWGSGYNEQFF. The CDR3 DNA sequence: TGCGCCAGCAGCTTCGGTTGGGGGAGTGGATACAATGAGCAGTTCTTC.

The chain is built from TRBV6-5 and TRBJ2-2; the D gene is possibly TRBD2 (5 bases). V lost 4 bases to trimming and J lost 4 bases, with 7 bases between them. Germline-derived CDR1 and CDR2 are MNHEY and SVGAGI. The CDR3 consists of 13 residues. Written as DNA, the CDR3 is TGTGCCAGCAGTTTGGAGGTCACCGGGGAGCTGTTTTTT. Amino acid sequence: CASSLEVTGELFF.

The chain joins TRBV4-3 to TRBJ2-2; weak D call: TRBD2 (6 bases). Trimming left V 8 bases short and J 0 bases short, with 13 bases between. This CDR3 contains 15 residues. Germline CDR1 reads LGHNA; CDR2 reads YSLEER. CDR3 sequence: CASGVGGTNTGELFF. As DNA, the CDR3 is TGCGCCAGCGGGGTAGGAGGGACGAACACCGGGGAGCTGTTTTTT.

This chain joins TRBV2 and TRBJ2-1; TRBD2 matches 9 bases. Germline V gives CDR1 SNHLY, CDR2 FYNNEI. The J segment lost 4 bases and the V segment lost 4 bases, leaving 5 bases of the junction unmatched. This CDR3 has 15 amino acids. CDR3 amino acids: CASSVAGGPYNEQFF. The DNA for the CDR3 is TGTGCCAGCAGTGTTGCGGGGGGGCCTTACAATGAGCAGTTCTTC.

This chain joins TRBV7-9 and TRBJ2-7; TRBD1 agrees at 12 bases. V lost 5 bases to trimming and J lost 4 bases; unmatched junction nucleotides: 9. Germline lookup yields CDR1 SEHNR and CDR2 FQNEAQ (reference sequence). This CDR3 comprises 16 residues. The CDR3 DNA reads as TGTGCCAGCAGCCACCTCCGGGACAGGGGGCAATACGAGCAGTACTTC. The encoded protein is CASSHLRDRGQYEQYF.

The J gene is TRBJ2-2, the V gene TRBV7-2, with a possible D match to TRBD1 (5 bases). Trimming pared 9 bases from V and 3 bases from J, leaving 11 bases between. CDR3 length: 13 residues. The germline CDR1 and CDR2 sequences are SGHTA and FQGNSA. Here the CDR3 reads CASLQVDTGELFF. In nucleotides, the CDR3 is TGTGCCAGTTTACAGGTTGACACCGGGGAGCTGTTTTTT. Full variable domain (missing parts from reference TRBV7-2 and TRBJ2-2): GAGVSQSPSNKVTEKGKDVELRCDPISGHTALYWYRQSLGQGLEFLIYFQGNSAPDKSGLPSDRFSAERTGGSVSTLTIQRTQQEDSAVYLCASLQVDTGELFFGEGSRLTVL.

This clone occurred a few times. The CDR3 protein is CASSYGGGNTGELFF. The CDR3 nucleotides are TGTGCCAGCAGTTACGGTGGGGGGAACACCGGGGAGCTGTTTTTT. The chain recombines TRBV6-5 with TRBJ2-2; D possibly matches TRBD1 or TRBD2 (5 bases each). The CDR3 totals 15 residues. Germline V gene lookup returns CDR1 MNHEY and CDR2 SVGAGI. The V end lost 2 bases, the J end lost 1 base, and 8 bases lay between the germline ends.

This chain uses TRBV29-1 with TRBJ2-5, with D possibly being TRBD2 (6 bases). This CDR3 is built from 12 residues. CDR1 SQVTM and CDR2 ANQGSEA come from the germline V gene. Trimming took 7 bases from V and 2 from J, leaving 11 bases between them. CDR3 sequence: CSGRGQQETQYF. The CDR3 region has the DNA TGCAGCGGGAGGGGTCAGCAAGAGACCCAGTACTTC. The full variable domain, its missing parts supplied by reference TRBV29-1 and TRBJ2-5, is SAVISQKPSRDICQRGTSLTIQCQVDSQVTMMFWYRQQPGQSLTLIATANQGSEATYESGFVIDKFPISRPNLTFSTLTVSNMSPEDSSIYLCSGRGQQETQYFGPGTRLLVL.

The V call is TRBV9, the J call TRBJ2-7; D remains unclear. V was shortened by 4 bases and J by 12 bases, with 14 bases between the two germline ends. The CDR3 sequence is 11 residues long. In germline, CDR1 is SGDLS, CDR2 YYNGEE. The CDR3 protein is CASSSASDLYF. In DNA, the CDR3 is TGTGCCAGCAGCTCGGCCAGTGACCTGTACTTC.

The V and J genes are TRBV4-2 and TRBJ2-2; 9 bases line up with TRBD2. The CDR3 is made up of 17 amino acids. Looked up from germline, CDR1 is LGHNA and CDR2 is YNFKEQ. V dropped 0 bases and J dropped 3; count of bases not matched to a gene: 5. The CDR3 reads CASSQDRLAGYTGELFF. The DNA of the CDR3 is TGTGCCAGCAGCCAAGATCGGCTAGCGGGATACACCGGGGAGCTGTTTTTT.

V is TRBV19 and J is TRBJ2-1; weak D call: TRBD2 (7 bases). Germline V gene lookup returns CDR1 LNHDA and CDR2 SQIVND (reference sequence). Trimming cost V 4 bases and J 14 bases, with 12 bases left between them. This CDR3 region has 11 residues. CDR3 region: CASSSGGQKFF. The CDR3 DNA reads as TGTGCCAGTAGTAGCGGGGGCCAAAAGTTCTTC. Full variable domain (outside the CDR3, taken from reference TRBV19 and TRBJ2-1): DGGITQSPKYLFRKEGQNVTLSCEQNLNHDAMYWYRQDPGQGLRLIYYSQIVNDFQKGDIAEGYSVSREKKESFPLTVTSAQKNPTAFYLCASSSGGQKFFGPGTRLTVL.

The CDR3 spells CASSRGLDYEQYF. CDR3 nucleotides: TGTGCCAGTAGTAGGGGACTAGACTACGAGCAGTACTTC. The V call is TRBV19, the J call TRBJ2-7; 8 positions match TRBD2. Losses at the gene ends were 4 bases for V and 3 bases for J; bases not matched to a gene: 2. The germline CDR1 and CDR2 sequences are LNHDA and SQIVND (reference sequence). This CDR3 is 13 amino acids long.